One sample yielded the 9 T cell receptor beta chains listed below, sequenced in a study of radiotherapy plus CTLA-4 blockade in lung cancer. Libraries were prepared by immunoSEQ multiplex PCR; TCRdb keeps only in-frame clonotypes and omits some of them. The data contain 52,000 or so clones, around four fifths of them seen just once; the ten biggest clones take up roughly 2.9%. Sequenced material: peripheral blood, taken from a patient treated with radiotherapy plus ipilimumab. The receptors derive from a human donor with non-small cell lung cancer who had a partial response to radiotherapy plus ipilimumab.

The chain combines TRBV28 with TRBJ2-7, with unresolved D. This CDR3 spans 11 amino acids. CDR1 and CDR2 from the germline V gene are MDHEN and SYDVKM. Deletions cut 4 bases from V and 5 bases from J, with 6 bases between. CDR3 region: CASSSEDEQYF. The DNA for the CDR3 is TGTGCCAGCAGTTCCGAGGACGAGCAGTACTTC.

The DNA of the CDR3 is TGTGCCAGCAGCGCCCCACTAGCGGGGGGCGAGGAGACCCAGTACTTC. Translating gives CASSAPLAGGEETQYF. This chain links TRBV9 with TRBJ2-5; 12 nucleotides align to TRBD2. After removal of 3 bases from V and 5 bases from J, the junction contained 8 bases not matched to a gene. Per the germline V gene, CDR1 is SGDLS and CDR2 is YYNGEE. CDR3 length equals 16 residues.

The V and J genes are TRBV19 and TRBJ1-1, with D possibly TRBD1 on 6 matching bases. V lost 6 bases and J 8 bases, leaving 25 bases between the germline ends. This CDR3 comprises 16 residues. Germline-derived CDR1 and CDR2 are LNHDA and SQIVND (reference sequence). The CDR3 sequence: CASRSGRQLRDKEAFF. DNA for the CDR3: TGTGCCAGTAGATCCGGTAGACAGCTAAGGGACAAGGAAGCTTTCTTT.

This sequence joins TRBV5-1 and TRBJ1-1, with 12 bases lining up with TRBD1. Germline CDR1 is SGHRS and CDR2 is YFSETQ. The CDR3 contains 16 residues. V lost 4 bases and J lost 3; bases outside the gene matches: 7. As DNA, the CDR3 is TGCGCCAGCAGCCCCGGGACAGGGGGCATAGACACTGAAGCTTTCTTT. Encoded protein: CASSPGTGGIDTEAFF.

This clone has more than one count but fewer than ten. The chain has TRBV7-6 and TRBJ2-7, with 9 bases identical to TRBD1. Germline CDR1 and CDR2: SGHVS and FNYEAQ. Losses at the gene ends were 1 base for V and 3 bases for J; bases not matched to a gene: 4. CDR3 length: 15 residues. CDR3 DNA: TGTGCCAGCAGCTTAGACACAGGGGGCGGCTACGAGCAGTACTTC. Translated: CASSLDTGGGYEQYF.

The V gene is TRBV27, the J gene TRBJ1-2, with 9 bases identical to TRBD1. Germline V gives CDR1 MNHEY, CDR2 SMNVEV (reference sequence). V was pared by 3 bases and J by 7 bases, with 3 bases of the junction left unmatched. The length of the CDR3 is 13 residues. CDR3 sequence (DNA): TGTGCCAGCAGTTTGGGGACAGGGATTGGCTACACCTTC. It translates to CASSLGTGIGYTF.

This clone was seen just once. This chain connects TRBV5-4 to TRBJ2-5; 9 nucleotides line up with TRBD1. The CDR3 runs 15 residues. Germline CDR1 reads SGHNT; CDR2 reads YYREEE (reference sequence). With 5 bases clipped from V and 5 bases from J, the junction kept 10 bases outside the gene matches. The CDR3 DNA is TGTGCCAGCAGGGTACAGGGGGCGCGAGGGGAGACCCAGTACTTC. The encoded protein is CASRVQGARGETQYF.

The CDR3: CASSSSGGRGETQYF. In DNA, the CDR3 is TGTGCCAGCAGCTCAAGCGGGGGGCGCGGAGAGACCCAGTACTTC. V usage is TRBV9 and J usage is TRBJ2-5; 9 bases map to TRBD2. With 4 bases clipped from V and 4 bases from J, the junction kept 8 bases outside the gene matches. The CDR3 length is 15 residues. Looked up from germline, CDR1 is SGDLS and CDR2 is YYNGEE.

The chain combines TRBV30 with TRBJ1-1; 7 bases are shared with TRBD1. Per germline, CDR1 GTSNPN and CDR2 SVGIG (reference sequence). This CDR3 region has 13 residues. J lost 3 bases, V lost 5 bases, and 6 bases had no gene match. In nucleotides, the CDR3 is TGTGCCTGGGGACCCCAGGGGGACACTGAAGCTTTCTTT. Its translation is CAWGPQGDTEAFF.